This T cell receptor beta chain was documented in a study of regulatory T cells in long-lasting Graves disease. Combining iRepertoire HTBI primers with Arm-PCR of CDR3 regions, the authors built TCR beta libraries. TCRdb independently ran MiXCR on the multiplex PCR reads; one entry per CDR3 protein. The repertoire holds roughly 700,000 distinct CDR3 sequences, around 32% seen once, with roughly 41% in the top ten. CDR1 and CDR2 (germline): SQVTM, ANQGSEA. The ends were cut back, 0 bases at V and 6 bases at J, with 11 bases in the middle. This CDR3 is 13 amino acids long. This clonotype was observed a handful of times. Time point given: persistent/refractory GD, antithyroid drugs over 5 years with positive TRAb. Construction of the TCR library relied on RNA isolated from PBMCs.

The chain employs TRBV29-1 and TRBJ1-2; D unclear. The sequence came from a female donor with Graves disease. The material was peripheral blood mononuclear cells (PBMCs), obtained when the disease was refractory, from a patient treated with antithyroid drugs. The CDR3 protein is CSVEDSLLDGYTF. DNA for the CDR3: TGCAGCGTTGAAGATTCCCTCCTGGATGGCTACACCTTC. Full variable domain (outside the CDR3, taken from reference TRBV29-1 and TRBJ1-2): SAVISQKPSRDICQRGTSLTIQCQVDSQVTMMFWYRQQPGQSLTLIATANQGSEATYESGFVIDKFPISRPNLTFSTLTVSNMSPEDSSIYLCSVEDSLLDGYTFGSGTRLTVV.